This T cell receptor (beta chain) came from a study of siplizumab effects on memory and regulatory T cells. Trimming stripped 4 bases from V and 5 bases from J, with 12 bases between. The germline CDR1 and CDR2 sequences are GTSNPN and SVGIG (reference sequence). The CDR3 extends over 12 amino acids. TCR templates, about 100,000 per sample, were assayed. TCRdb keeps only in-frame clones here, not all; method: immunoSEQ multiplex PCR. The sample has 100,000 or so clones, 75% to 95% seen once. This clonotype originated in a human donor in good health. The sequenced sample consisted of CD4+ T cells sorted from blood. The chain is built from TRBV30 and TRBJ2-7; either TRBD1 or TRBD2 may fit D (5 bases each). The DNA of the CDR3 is TGTGCCTGGAATTGGGGGAAGAACGAGCAGTACTTC. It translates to CAWNWGKNEQYF.